Listed below are T cell receptor beta chains from one sample, sequenced in a study of Graves' ophthalmopathy and Graves' hyperthyroidism. MiXCR, applied by TCRdb to the multiplex PCR reads, yields one record per CDR3 protein. The sample lists 600,000 to 650,000 distinct CDR3 sequences, about 20% occurring once. Sequencing was done on a sample of peripheral blood. All receptors come from a woman under 30 with stable Graves' hyperthyroidism. Some clones in this sample may be carry-over from other donors' samples. The CDR3 runs from the conserved cysteine through the conserved F or W. A D gene is named only where the DNA matches it firmly. Clone sizes are given selectively: once, few, many, or a class where the clone is expanded.

j_gene | v_gene | d_gene | len | abundance | CDR3aa | CDR3nt
TRBJ1-2 | TRBV29-1 | TRBD1 | 13 | many | CSVGLQGMLGYTF | TGCAGCGTCGGACTACAGGGGATGCTAGGCTACACCTTC
TRBJ2-3 | TRBV6-2/TRBV6-3 | TRBD2 | 17 | few | CASSSWTSGSRTDTQYF | TGTGCCAGCAGTTCCTGGACTAGCGGGTCCCGCACAGATACGCAGTATTTT
TRBJ1-1 | TRBV2 | TRBD1 | 14 | many | CASTLGDRNTEAFF | TGTGCCAGCACCCTAGGGGACAGGAACACTGAAGCTTTCTTT
TRBJ2-5 | TRBV10-1 | TRBD1 | 15 | many | CASSENLGQGETQYF | TGCGCCAGCAGTGAGAATCTTGGACAGGGGGAGACCCAGTACTTC
TRBJ1-2 | TRBV28 | TRBD1 | 14 | NA | CASGGQGTNYGYTF | TGTGCCAGCGGAGGACAGGGGACTAACTATGGCTACACCTTC
TRBJ2-2 | TRBV6-4 | TRBD1 | 15 | many | CASSSGGGDTGELFF | TGTGCCAGCAGTTCAGGGGGCGGCGACACCGGGGAGCTGTTTTTT
TRBJ2-5 | TRBV6-1 | NA | 17 | many | CASSPGPGQPIQETQYF | TGTGCCAGCAGCCCAGGTCCGGGACAACCGATCCAAGAGACCCAGTACTTC
TRBJ1-1 | TRBV2 | NA | 16 | once | CASTRGRQMGGTEAFF | TGTGCCAGCACCCGGGGCAGACAAATGGGCGGGACTGAAGCTTTCTTT
TRBJ2-7 | TRBV13 | TRBD1 | 13 | many | CASSGTEVGEQYF | TGTGCCAGCAGCGGGACAGAGGTTGGGGAGCAGTACTTC
TRBJ1-2 | TRBV30 | NA | 13 | many | CAWNPDNNYGYTF | TGTGCCTGGAACCCGGACAATAACTATGGCTACACCTTC
TRBJ2-7 | TRBV27 | TRBD1 | 12 | many | CTTGTGGYEQYF | TGCACTACCGGGACAGGAGGATACGAGCAGTACTTC
TRBJ2-7 | TRBV12-3/TRBV12-4 | NA | 14 | NA | CASSSRAASYEQYF | TGTGCCAGCAGTTCTCGGGCGGCCTCCTACGAGCAGTACTTC
TRBJ2-7 | TRBV5-4 | NA | 13 | NA | CASSLAGAYEQDF | TGTGCCAGCAGCTTGGCAGGGGCCTACGAGCAGGACTTC
TRBJ1-2 | TRBV19 | NA | 14 | NA | CASSARGGGYGYTF | TGTGCCAGTAGTGCCCGGGGAGGCGGCTATGGCTACACCTTC
TRBJ2-7 | TRBV2 | NA | 14 | many | CASRPGRSSYEQYF | TGTGCCAGCAGGCCGGGGAGAAGCTCCTACGAGCAGTACTTC
TRBJ2-5 | TRBV11-3 | TRBD1 | 16 | few | CASSPPGQGVSETQYF | TGTGCCAGCAGCCCGCCGGGACAGGGGGTTTCGGAGACCCAGTACTTC
TRBJ1-1 | TRBV28 | NA | 12 | NA | CASSMQVTEAFF | TGTGCCAGCAGTATGCAAGTCACTGAAGCTTTCTTT
TRBJ2-2 | TRBV2 | NA | 13 | many | CASSEKGTGELFF | TGTGCCAGCAGTGAAAAGGGAACTGGGGAGCTGTTTTTT
TRBJ2-7 | TRBV11-2 | TRBD2 | 14 | few | CASSSGTSPGEQYF | TGTGCCAGCAGCTCCGGGACTAGTCCTGGCGAGCAGTACTTC
TRBJ2-2 | TRBV11-2 | TRBD1 | 17 | many | CASSLDPGQGASGELFF | TGTGCCAGCAGCTTAGATCCGGGACAGGGGGCATCCGGGGAGCTGTTTTTT
TRBJ2-2 | TRBV6-2/TRBV6-3 | NA | 17 | NA | CASSYFRGHMNTGELFF | TGTGCCAGCAGTTACTTTCGGGGACACATGAACACCGGGGAGCTGTTTTTT
TRBJ2-7 | TRBV6-1 | NA | 14 | NA | CASSRSSPPYEQYF | TGTGCCAGCAGCCGCTCCAGCCCCCCCTACGAGCAGTACTTC
TRBJ1-5 | TRBV2 | NA | 16 | many | CASRRAERLGNQPQHF | TGTGCCAGCCGCCGGGCGGAAAGGCTTGGCAATCAGCCCCAGCATTTT
TRBJ2-7 | TRBV20-1 | NA | 14 | few | CSAPFRPGAPEQYF | TGCAGTGCTCCGTTCCGACCCGGCGCGCCCGAGCAGTACTTC
TRBJ2-2 | TRBV7-9 | NA | 12 | many | CASSFGIGELFF | TGTGCCAGCAGCTTCGGTATCGGGGAGCTGTTTTTT
TRBJ1-5 | TRBV6-2/TRBV6-3 | TRBD1 | 15 | NA | CGSSYEAGGHQPQHF | TGCGGCAGCAGTTACGAGGCAGGGGGCCATCAGCCCCAGCATTTT
TRBJ1-1 | TRBV12-3/TRBV12-4 | NA | 18 | many | CASSFRSLAEDLNTEAFF | TGTGCCAGCAGTTTTCGATCTTTGGCGGAGGATTTGAACACTGAAGCTTTCTTT
TRBJ1-1 | TRBV12-3/TRBV12-4 | NA | 14 | many | CASSQQQGGTEAFF | TGTGCCAGCAGTCAGCAACAGGGTGGGACTGAAGCTTTCTTT
TRBJ2-5 | TRBV20-1 | NA | 13 | many | CSATPLAEKTQYF | TGCAGTGCTACCCCGCTCGCTGAGAAGACCCAGTACTTC
TRBJ2-7 | TRBV20-1 | TRBD2 | 14 | many | CSADLAGGPGEQYF | TGCAGTGCCGACCTTGCGGGAGGGCCGGGGGAGCAGTACTTC
TRBJ1-1 | TRBV9 | TRBD1 | 17 | once | CASSPGTGKVGNTEAFF | TGTGCCAGCAGCCCGGGGACAGGGAAAGTAGGTAACACTGAAGCTTTCTTT
TRBJ1-1 | TRBV10-3 | NA | 13 | many | CAISESLETEAFF | TGTGCCATCAGTGAGTCATTGGAGACTGAAGCTTTCTTT
TRBJ1-1 | TRBV9 | NA | 15 | many | CASSVDGSQNTEAFF | TGTGCCAGCAGCGTAGATGGCAGCCAAAACACTGAAGCTTTCTTT
TRBJ2-2 | TRBV24-1 | NA | 16 | NA | CATSDLTGEDTGELFF | TGTGCCACCAGTGACCTTACAGGGGAGGACACCGGGGAGCTGTTTTTT
TRBJ2-2 | TRBV6-5 | NA | 13 | many | CASSYQTTGELFF | TGTGCCAGCAGTTACCAGACAACCGGGGAGCTGTTTTTT
TRBJ1-1 | TRBV11-2 | NA | 13 | NA | CARSFEEVTEAFF | TGTGCCAGGAGCTTTGAAGAGGTAACTGAAGCTTTCTTT
TRBJ2-7 | TRBV10-3 | TRBD1 | 14 | many | CAIRGQDGYYKQYF | TGTGCCATCAGGGGACAGGACGGATACTACAAGCAGTACTTC
TRBJ1-1 | TRBV6-1 | NA | 13 | many | CASSAGPYTEAFF | TGTGCCAGCAGTGCAGGACCCTATACTGAAGCTTTCTTT
TRBJ1-2 | TRBV29-1 | NA | 14 | many | CSVWFRAGDYGYTF | TGCAGCGTTTGGTTCAGGGCGGGGGATTATGGCTACACCTTC
TRBJ2-4 | TRBV24-1 | NA | 12 | many | CAKGLAKNIQYF | TGTGCCAAAGGTTTAGCCAAAAACATTCAGTACTTC
TRBJ2-7 | TRBV9 | NA | 15 | NA | CASSVGGDQQREQYF | TGTGCCAGCAGCGTAGGAGGGGACCAACAGAGGGAGCAGTACTTC
TRBJ1-1 | TRBV5-1 | NA | 15 | few | CASSLYSPLNTEAFF | TGCGCCAGCAGCTTGTACAGCCCTTTGAACACTGAAGCTTTCTTT
TRBJ2-7 | TRBV12-5 | NA | 12 | many | CASGPHVGEQYF | TGTGCTAGTGGACCCCACGTTGGGGAGCAGTACTTC
TRBJ1-1 | TRBV28 | NA | 13 | many | CASSLFLNTEAFF | TGTGCCAGCAGTTTATTCCTGAACACTGAAGCTTTCTTT
TRBJ2-7 | TRBV11-2 | NA | 14 | NA | CSSSLDGGSYEQYF | TGTTCCAGCAGCTTAGACGGGGGATCATACGAGCAGTACTTC
TRBJ1-5 | TRBV12-3/TRBV12-4 | TRBD1 | 18 | NA | CASSSTGTGAYSNQPQHF | TGTGCCAGCTCCTCCACCGGGACAGGCGCCTATAGCAATCAGCCCCAGCATTTT
TRBJ2-2 | TRBV6-5 | NA | 17 | many | CASSYGGPGMNTGELFF | TGTGCCAGCAGTTACGGTGGCCCAGGGATGAACACCGGGGAGCTGTTTTTT
TRBJ1-2 | TRBV12-3/TRBV12-4 | NA | 13 | few | CASNVQGFYGYTF | TGTGCCAGCAACGTACAGGGATTCTATGGCTACACCTTC
TRBJ2-4 | TRBV5-6 | TRBD1 | 18 | NA | CASSLTGGAGLAKSIQYF | TGTGCCAGCAGCCTGACAGGGGGTGCCGGTCTAGCCAAAAGCATTCAGTACTTC
TRBJ1-6 | TRBV14 | NA | 14 | NA | CASSQDRWDSPLHF | TGTGCCAGCAGCCAAGATCGATGGGATTCACCCCTCCACTTT
TRBJ2-5 | TRBV7-2 | NA | 13 | many | CASSRGDFESQYF | TGTGCCAGCAGCCGTGGGGACTTCGAGTCCCAGTACTTC
TRBJ1-1 | TRBV12-3/TRBV12-4 | NA | 15 | few | CASSPSGIMNTEAFF | TGTGCCAGCAGTCCGTCAGGGATTATGAACACTGAAGCTTTCTTT